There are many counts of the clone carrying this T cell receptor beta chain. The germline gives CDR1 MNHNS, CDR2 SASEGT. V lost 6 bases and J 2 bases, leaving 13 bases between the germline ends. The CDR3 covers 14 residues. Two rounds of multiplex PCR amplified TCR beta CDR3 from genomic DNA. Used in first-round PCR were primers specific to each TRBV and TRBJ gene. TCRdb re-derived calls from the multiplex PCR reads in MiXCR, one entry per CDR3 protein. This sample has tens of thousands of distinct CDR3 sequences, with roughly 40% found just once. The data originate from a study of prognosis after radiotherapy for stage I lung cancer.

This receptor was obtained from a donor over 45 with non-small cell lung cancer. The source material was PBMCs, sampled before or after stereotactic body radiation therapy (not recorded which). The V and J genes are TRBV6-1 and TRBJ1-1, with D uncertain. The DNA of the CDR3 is TGTGCCAGCAGCCCAGAGGCGGCCAACACTGAAGCTTTCTTT. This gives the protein CASSPEAANTEAFF.